This TCR beta chain was obtained from a study of shared clonotypes between healthy human individuals (dated by TCRdb to about 2020). About the investigation overall: The cohort comprised two women and a few men aged 18 to 49 years. For each donor, CD4 naive and CD4 memory were each given three plates, CD8 naive was given two plates, and CD8 memory was given one plate. To estimate repertoire size and how much clonotypes are shared between individuals, the study performed deep sequencing of blood TCR repertoires from roughly five healthy adults. Libraries were prepared and TCR repertoires were sequenced by different laboratories using diverse techniques, in order to increase sequencing depth and limit assay-specific biases. Each donor's leukapheresis produced roughly between about 0.9 and 9.5 billion PBMCs.

This clone was detected once. It has no known antigen specificity. Base qualities were left out, and no much larger clone turns up one base away. Deletion took 0 bases off V and 2 bases off J, with a span of 8 bases between the germline ends. Taken from cysteine to phenylalanine, the CDR3 has 13 residues. Left in the record is the CDR3 DNA by itself, 39 bases read in frame from the first base. Sequences GTSNPN (CDR1) and SVGIG (CDR2) are obtained from the germline V gene (reference sequence). Using the deep immunoSEQ assay, TCR CDR3 regions were amplified from genomic DNA by multiplex PCR. For each cell subset, the extracted genomic DNA was distributed evenly across all wells of several immunoSEQ 96-well plates, and each plate served as one replicate. For sorted subsets, 150 to 250 ng of genomic DNA, equivalent to 25,000 to 35,000 T cell genomes, went into each replicate PCR. Purified libraries were measured with a Qubit 3.0 fluorometer, size-checked on a Bioanalyzer 2100, and measured again with the KAPA Library Quantification kit. Every immunoSEQ 96-well plate was sequenced on a dedicated single-read 150-cycle Illumina NextSeq 550 flow cell. As for the original processing: Because the immunoSEQ output held only junctional sequences and lacked quality scores, the filtering could not match the filtering applied to full-length reads. To assign V/J genes and CDR3, sequences were annotated against IMGT germline references using PyIR, a Python wrapper for IgBLAST v1.9. Reads were removed for weak V/J assignments (E-value above 1e-6), missing CDR3, stop codons, out-of-frame junctions, or ambiguous translated residues. A V3J clonotype was defined by an identical inferred V gene, J gene, and CDR3 amino acid sequence. Percentage overlap between repertoires was computed as shared unique clonotypes divided by the size of the smaller repertoire. Richness of each repertoire was evaluated using RTK rarefaction, the Chao1 estimator, and Recon v2.1 estimates of unobserved clonotypes. For all TCRbeta clonotypes obtained by the gDNA method from a handful of donors, generation probabilities were computed with OLGA. TCRdb's version of the immuneACCESS table is confined to in-frame rearrangements and falls short of the full clone set. An unresolved V gene accounts for under half of the shortfall where checked; the remainder is of unknown origin. V and J calls and clone size are given by that table; D and trimming were obtained from the DNA. For this sample there are over 2 million clones; approximately 95% appear just once. The ten largest clonotypes hold about 1.1% of the sample.

General conclusions and limits of the study: Even with the large sequencing depth, rarefaction of the sorted-subset datasets indicated that sequencing was incomplete. Pairwise subsampling led to the expectation that sequencing depth would affect the degree of clonotype sharing among donors. Because the study included a small number of donors, the genetic and exposure-history diversity represented was limited. Higher generation probabilities were observed for clonotypes shared by all four sorted-subset donors than for non-shared clonotypes. Approximately 5% of naive CD4, around 4% of naive CD8, roughly 2.4% of memory CD4, and about 0.4% of memory CD8 clonotypes were shared across a few donors. Naive subsets generally had larger estimated clonotype richness than memory subsets did. Sampling was restricted to blood, and TCR repertoires in tissues likely differ from the TCR repertoires found in blood.

For the CD8 naive samples, CD45RO-negative cells were positively selected for CCR7, yielding a CD45RA+CCR7+ population from which TemRA cells were excluded. Donors were healthy HIV-negative adults with no recently reported acute infections or vaccinations. All donors were Caucasian adults living in Nashville, Tennessee, USA. Blood was collected by leukapheresis, and PBMCs were isolated by Ficoll-Histopaque density gradient centrifugation and then cryopreserved in liquid nitrogen vapor phase. Purity and quantity of every magnetically sorted T cell population were checked by analytical flow cytometry. Genomic DNA was isolated from each sorted fraction and quantified by UV absorbance on a Nanodrop 2000c.

The sample comprised naive CD8+ T cells sorted from blood. The intended sense of this specimen's cell subset or site label: CD45RA+CCR7+. Recombination connected TRBV30 to TRBJ2-7, with the D gene not confidently named. This TCR derives from a man aged 18 to 30 in good health. The CDR3 in this case is CAWSVAMPYEQYF. The DNA sequence reads TGTGCCTGGAGTGTTGCCATGCCCTACGAGCAGTACTTC.